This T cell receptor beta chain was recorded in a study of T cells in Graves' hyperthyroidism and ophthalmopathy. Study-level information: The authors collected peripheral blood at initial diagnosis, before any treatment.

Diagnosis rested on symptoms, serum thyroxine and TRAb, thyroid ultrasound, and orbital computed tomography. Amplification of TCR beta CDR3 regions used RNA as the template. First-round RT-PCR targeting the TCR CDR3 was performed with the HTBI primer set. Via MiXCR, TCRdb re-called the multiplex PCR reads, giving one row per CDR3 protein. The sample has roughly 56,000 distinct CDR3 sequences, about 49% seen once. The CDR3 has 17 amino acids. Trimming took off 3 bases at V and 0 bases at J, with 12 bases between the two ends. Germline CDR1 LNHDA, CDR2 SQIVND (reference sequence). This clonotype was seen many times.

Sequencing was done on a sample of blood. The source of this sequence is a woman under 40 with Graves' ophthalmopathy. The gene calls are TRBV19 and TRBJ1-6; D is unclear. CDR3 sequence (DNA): TGTGCCAGTAGTATGATGGCCCCGGTCTCCTATAATTCACCCCTCCACTTT. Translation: CASSMMAPVSYNSPLHF.